What follows are 23 T cell receptor beta chains derived from one specimen sequenced in a study of blood T cell repertoires in COVID-19. Sequencing used immunoSEQ multiplex PCR; TCRdb keeps in-frame clones, though not all of them. The sample consists of approximately 200,000 clones, 65% to 90% of them appearing once. The sequenced sample was PBMCs or T cells enriched from blood (not recorded which). The receptors were gathered from a man aged 35 to 55 who had recovered from COVID-19.

The genes are TRBV7-2 and TRBJ1-1; D is undetermined. This CDR3 contains 14 residues. V lost 5 bases to trimming and J lost 0 bases, with 10 bases between them. Germline V gene sequence: CDR1 SGHTA, CDR2 FQGNSA. In DNA form, the CDR3 reads TGTGCCAGCAGCCCCGCGGGCGTGAACACTGAAGCTTTCTTT. This gives the protein CASSPAGVNTEAFF.

The chain employs TRBV3-1 (or the pseudogene TRBV3-2) and TRBJ2-7; TRBD1 matches 8 bases. Germline V gene sequence: CDR1 LGHDT, CDR2 YNNKEL (reference sequence). The CDR3 is made up of 16 amino acids. Trimming at V came to 0 bases and at J to 5 bases, leaving 9 bases not matched to a gene. Here the CDR3 reads CASSQERQGAGDEQYF. The CDR3 region has the DNA TGTGCCAGCAGCCAAGAGAGGCAGGGGGCAGGGGACGAGCAGTACTTC.

This chain connects TRBV6-2 or TRBV6-3 to TRBJ1-2; D ambiguous. The germline V gene has CDR1 MNHEY and CDR2 SVGEGT. There are 14 residues in the CDR3. V was shortened by 0 bases and J by 4 bases, with 9 bases between the two germline ends. The CDR3 DNA sequence: TGTGCCAGCAGTTACTCGAACACAATCTATGGCTACACCTTC. It is translated as CASSYSNTIYGYTF.

This clone was seen a single time. The rearrangement uses TRBV19 and TRBJ2-5; D may be TRBD2 (6 bases). CDR3 length: 14 residues. The V gene's germline CDR1 is LNHDA and CDR2 SQIVND (reference sequence). The V end lost 3 bases, the J end lost 2 bases, and 10 bases lay between the germline ends. Here the CDR3 DNA reads TGTGCCAGTAGTATCACCGGGGGTCAAGAGACCCAGTACTTC. Translation gives CASSITGGQETQYF.

This clone has only a few counts. This chain links TRBV25-1 with TRBJ1-2; D is perhaps TRBD1 (5 bases). Germline loops: CDR1 MGHDK, CDR2 SYGVNS. Between the trimmed V and J ends, which lost 1 base and 3 bases, there was a span of 6 bases. CDR3 length: 13 amino acids. The CDR3 protein is CASSESGYYGYTF. CDR3 DNA: TGTGCCAGCAGTGAATCAGGGTACTATGGCTACACCTTC.

The chain combines TRBV19 with TRBJ2-1; maybe TRBD2 (6 bases). Germline V gene lookup returns CDR1 LNHDA and CDR2 SQIVND (reference sequence). The CDR3 runs 16 residues. Trimming removed 2 bases from V and 4 bases from J, with 15 bases in between. CDR3 protein: CASSIFRASAYNEQFF. The DNA for the CDR3 is TGTGCCAGTAGTATATTTAGGGCTAGCGCTTACAATGAGCAGTTCTTC.

V usage is TRBV18 and J usage is TRBJ2-7, with 7 positions matching TRBD2. The V segment lost 10 bases and the J segment 0 bases; nucleotides outside the gene matches: 9. CDR1 KGHSH and CDR2 LQKENI come from the germline V gene. The CDR3 is 14 residues long. As DNA, the CDR3 is TGTGCCACCTCGGGGGAGGGGCGCTCCTACGAGCAGTACTTC. Translated, it gives CATSGEGRSYEQYF.

The chain carries TRBV19 and TRBJ1-6; the D gene is possibly TRBD1 (5 bases). CDR3 length equals 15 residues. Trimming took off 3 bases at V and 7 bases at J, with 13 bases between the two ends. Germline lookup yields CDR1 LNHDA and CDR2 SQIVND (reference sequence). The CDR3 bases are TGTGCCAGTAGTATTACAGGACAAAGGAATTCACCCCTCCACTTT. This encodes CASSITGQRNSPLHF.

This chain connects TRBV6-5 to TRBJ2-3; 12 nucleotides align to TRBD2. With V trimmed by 5 bases and J by 4 bases, 4 bases remained unmatched. The CDR3 consists of 15 residues. The germline V gene encodes CDR1 MNHEY and CDR2 SVGAGI. The CDR3 DNA reads TGTGCCAGCAGTCTTACTAGCGGGAGGTCAGATACGCAGTATTTT. It encodes CASSLTSGRSDTQYF.

This chain connects TRBV7-6 to TRBJ1-3; D remains unclear. This CDR3 contains 12 residues. Between the trimmed V and J ends, which lost 5 bases and 4 bases, there was a span of 6 bases. Germline lookup yields CDR1 SGHVS and CDR2 FNYEAQ. CDR3 protein: CASSQSGNTIYF. The DNA for the CDR3 is TGTGCCAGCAGCCAAAGCGGAAACACCATATATTTT.

The V and J genes are TRBV19 and TRBJ1-4, with a weak D call TRBD1 (5 bases). The CDR3 runs to 15 residues. Germline assignment: CDR1 LNHDA and CDR2 SQIVND (reference sequence). V was pared by 3 bases and J by 6 bases, with 14 bases between. The CDR3 region is CASSIWGPGDEKLFF. The CDR3 DNA sequence: TGTGCCAGTAGTATTTGGGGACCGGGGGATGAAAAACTGTTTTTT.

The rearrangement uses TRBV27 and TRBJ1-4; D is possibly TRBD1 (6 bases). Germline CDR1 is MNHEY and CDR2 is SMNVEV (reference sequence). The CDR3 sequence is 14 residues long. Trimming stripped 4 bases from V and 7 bases from J, with 13 bases between. The DNA of the CDR3 is TGTGCCAGCAGTTACAGGGCTAGTGGTGAAAAACTGTTTTTT. It codes for CASSYRASGEKLFF.

This chain joins TRBV18 and TRBJ2-3; 8 bases are shared with TRBD2. After removal of 6 bases from V and 3 bases from J, the junction contained 8 bases not matched to a gene. This CDR3 is built from 15 residues. Germline CDR1 and CDR2: KGHSH and LQKENI. The DNA for the CDR3 is TGTGCCAGCTCTACCCCGGGACTAGTGACAGATACGCAGTATTTT. It codes for CASSTPGLVTDTQYF. The full variable domain, in which reference TRBV18 and TRBJ2-3 provide the parts outside the CDR3, is NAGVMQNPRHLVRRRGQEARLRCSPMKGHSHVYWYRQLPEEGLKFMVYLQKENIIDESGMPKERFSAEFPKEGPSILRIQQVVRGDSAAYFCASSTPGLVTDTQYFGPGTRLTVL.

V and J are TRBV18 and TRBJ1-5; 9 nucleotides align to TRBD1. This CDR3 region has 14 residues. J lost 2 bases, V lost 6 bases, and 2 bases had no gene match. Germline CDR1 reads KGHSH; CDR2 reads LQKENI. The CDR3 region has the DNA TGTGCCAGCTCCCGACAGGGGGGCAATCAGCCCCAGCATTTT. Translating gives CASSRQGGNQPQHF.

The chain joins TRBV10-3 to TRBJ2-1, with D possibly TRBD2 on 5 matching bases. From germline, CDR1 is ENHRY and CDR2 SYGVKD. This CDR3 comprises 16 residues. V gave up 3 bases and J gave up 6 bases, with 18 bases separating them. CDR3 residues: CAISEPRRVSANEQFF. The CDR3 nucleotides are TGTGCCATCAGTGAACCACGGCGGGTATCGGCCAATGAGCAGTTCTTC.

The genes are TRBV2 and TRBJ2-2, with D tentatively TRBD2 (5 bases). Trimming stripped 10 bases from V and 3 bases from J, with 12 bases between. This CDR3 contains 13 residues. CDR1 and CDR2 (germline): SNHLY, FYNNEI. The DNA of the CDR3 is TGTGCCACTTCTCTGGACTACACCGGGGAGCTGTTTTTT. It yields the protein CATSLDYTGELFF.

The chain is built from TRBV27 and TRBJ1-2, with unresolved D. Germline V CDR1 and CDR2: MNHEY, SMNVEV (reference sequence). Trimming removed 8 bases at V and 0 bases at J, with 13 bases between. This CDR3 is built from 14 residues. CDR3 sequence (DNA): TGTGCCAGCGGAACGCTGCGGGCTAACTATGGCTACACCTTC. This codes for CASGTLRANYGYTF.

This clone was picked up one time. This sequence joins TRBV5-1 and TRBJ2-3; TRBD2 matches at 9 bases. Germline CDR1 SGHRS, CDR2 YFSETQ. This CDR3 region has 15 residues. Trimming removed 3 bases from V and 5 bases from J; junction bases left unmatched: 7. CDR3 protein: CASSSQREVKDTQYF. The CDR3, as DNA: TGCGCCAGCAGCTCCCAGCGGGAGGTCAAAGATACGCAGTATTTT.

This clone occurred once. This sequence joins TRBV7-2 and TRBJ2-5; 9 bases agree with TRBD1. Germline V gene lookup returns CDR1 SGHTA and CDR2 FQGNSA. The CDR3 sequence is 14 residues long. The junction had 6 bases not matched to a gene; V was cut back by 5 bases and J by 5 bases. DNA for the CDR3: TGTGCCAGCAGCAGGACAGGGGTTGGTGAGACCCAGTACTTC. It is translated as CASSRTGVGETQYF.

V is TRBV2 and J is TRBJ1-5; D is ambiguous. Trimming took off 7 bases at V and 5 bases at J, with 15 bases between the two ends. The germline V gene has CDR1 SNHLY and CDR2 FYNNEI. The CDR3 totals 14 residues. CDR3 in amino acids: CASTSQAADQPQHF. The CDR3 DNA reads as TGTGCCAGCACCTCTCAGGCTGCTGATCAGCCCCAGCATTTT.

The V gene is TRBV7-2, the J gene TRBJ2-3; D gene unclear. The V and J ends lost 5 bases and 6 bases respectively, with 6 bases between them. The CDR3 sequence is 11 residues long. From germline, CDR1 is SGHTA and CDR2 FQGNSA. CDR3 sequence reads: CASSRVDTQYF. The CDR3 region has the DNA TGTGCCAGCAGCCGAGTCGATACGCAGTATTTT.

The chain joins TRBV7-2 to TRBJ2-2, with 8 bases identical to TRBD1. This CDR3 has 17 amino acids. Trimming took 4 bases from V and 5 from J; bases not matched to a gene: 12. Germline CDR1 and CDR2: SGHTA and FQGNSA. The CDR3 protein is CASSSVGTGALTGELFF. In DNA, the CDR3 is TGTGCCAGCAGCTCCGTCGGGACAGGAGCTCTTACCGGGGAGCTGTTTTTT.

A few counts support this clone. The rearrangement links TRBV3-1 (or the pseudogene TRBV3-2) to TRBJ2-5; 8 positions agree with TRBD1. Trimming cost V 1 base and J 3 bases; bases outside gene matches: 7. This CDR3 is built from 16 residues. Germline V gene lookup returns CDR1 LGHDT and CDR2 YNNKEL (reference sequence). The CDR3 DNA reads as TGTGCCAGCAGCCAAGGCTTAGCAGGGGGCAAAGAGACCCAGTACTTC. As protein: CASSQGLAGGKETQYF.